The 27 T cell receptor beta chains given below trace back to one sample, sequenced in a study of regulatory T cells in long-lasting Graves disease. The authors built TCR beta libraries using iRepertoire HTBI primers and Arm-PCR of CDR3 regions. MiXCR was run by TCRdb on the multiplex PCR reads, yielding one entry per CDR3 protein. Counted here are 500,000 or so distinct CDR3 sequences, around 15% occurring once; the ten biggest clones make up under 20%. Stated time point: newly diagnosed GD, antithyroid drugs for less than 3 months. PBMCs provided the RNA from which the TCR library was made. The same sample was also studied in work on T cells in Graves' hyperthyroidism and ophthalmopathy.

This specimen consisted of peripheral blood mononuclear cells (PBMCs), obtained at new diagnosis, from a patient treated with antithyroid drugs. These receptors were obtained from a woman in her forties or fifties with Graves disease.

This clonotype was counted ten times or more. The chain is built from TRBV28 and TRBJ2-5, with 11 positions matching TRBD2. With V trimmed by 7 bases and J by 4 bases, 11 bases remained unmatched. CDR1 is MDHEN, CDR2 SYDVKM, per germline. This CDR3 region has 16 residues. CDR3 bases: TGTGCCAGCAAACTCCCAGGACTAGCGGGTCGAGAGACCCAGTACTTC. Its protein is CASKLPGLAGRETQYF.

The table lists this clonotype with a few counts. The chain carries TRBV4-2 and TRBJ2-3; D is perhaps TRBD2 (6 bases). The J call may be faulty, since TRBJ2-7 better matches the DNA end. The CDR3 has 17 residues. Germline CDR1 is LGHNA and CDR2 is YNFKEQ. The DNA for the CDR3 is TGTGCCAGCAGCCACTCAAGACTCCGGGGGAAGTCCTACGAGCAGTACTTC. It is translated as CASSHSRLRGKSYEQYF.

On this clonotype itself: This may stem from a read error, because a much larger clone lies one nucleotide away. The DNA for the CDR3 is TGTGCCAGCAGCCAAGACGCACGGGAGCAGTTCTTC. It yields the protein CASSQDAREQFF. The rearrangement uses TRBV3-1 and TRBJ2-3; D gene ambiguous. Gene TRBJ2-1 matches the end of the DNA better, so the J call may be wrong. Germline V gene sequence: CDR1 LGHDT, CDR2 YNNKEL (reference sequence). The CDR3 spans 12 residues.

This clonotype was recorded a few times. The CDR3, as DNA: TGTGCCAGCAGTTATCGCGATCCATCCTACGAGCAGTACTTC. This translates into CASSYRDPSYEQYF. The chain couples TRBV6-5 to TRBJ2-7, with D hard to call. Trimming cost V 3 bases and J 1 base, with 10 bases left between them. In germline, CDR1 is MNHEY, CDR2 SVGAGI. This CDR3 spans 14 amino acids.

This clonotype was counted ten times or more. This chain connects TRBV24-1 to TRBJ2-1; 8 bases are shared with TRBD2. The germline V gene has CDR1 KGHDR and CDR2 SFDVKD. The V and J ends lost 3 bases and 3 bases, in that order; junction bases with no gene match: 6. The CDR3 runs to 16 residues. The CDR3 loop reads CATSDAGGLIYNEQFF. The CDR3, as DNA: TGTGCCACCAGTGATGCGGGGGGCCTTATCTACAATGAGCAGTTCTTC.

This clonotype was recorded at least ten times. This chain joins TRBV12-3 or TRBV12-4 and TRBJ1-5; TRBD1 might be the D (6 bases). V lost 6 bases and J lost 6, with 18 bases in between. This CDR3 region has 15 residues. The DNA for the CDR3 is TGTGCCAGCAGCGAGGATCGCACAGGGTCTCAGCCCCAGCATTTT. It is translated as CASSEDRTGSQPQHF.

This clonotype was detected only a few times. A read error may explain this, as a much larger clone is one base away. The genes are TRBV11-2 and TRBJ2-7; a weak D match, TRBD1 (6 bases). Germline V gives CDR1 SGHAT, CDR2 FQNNGV. The CDR3 contains 14 residues. V was cut by 4 bases and J by 1 base, with 11 bases left in between. The CDR3 sequence: CASSSGTISYEQYF. CDR3 coding DNA: TGTGCCAGCAGCTCGGGGACAATTTCCTACGAGCAGTACTTC.

This clonotype was recorded at least ten times. This chain uses TRBV12-3 or TRBV12-4 with TRBJ2-7, with D perhaps matching TRBD1 or TRBD2 (5 bases each). Trimming cost V 4 bases and J 0 bases, with 10 bases left between them. The CDR3 is 14 residues long. Written as DNA, the CDR3 is TGTGCCAGCAGTTGGGGGTTGTCCTCCTACGAGCAGTACTTC. Its translation is CASSWGLSSYEQYF.

The rearrangement links TRBV4-1 to TRBJ2-1, with TRBD1 matching over 9 bases. V lost 1 base to trimming and J lost 9 bases; unmatched junction nucleotides: 10. There are 16 residues in the CDR3. Germline lookup yields CDR1 MGHRA and CDR2 YSYEKL. The CDR3 DNA sequence: TGCGCCAGCAGCCAAGTGGCGGGACAGGGCCGCCCTGAGCAGTTCTTC. It is translated as CASSQVAGQGRPEQFF.

This clonotype has a handful of counts. The chain carries TRBV3-1 and TRBJ2-7; D call uncertain. Germline V gene sequence: CDR1 LGHDT, CDR2 YNNKEL (reference sequence). This CDR3 spans 12 amino acids. Between the trimmed V and J ends, which lost 2 bases and 3 bases, there was a span of 5 bases. Here the CDR3 DNA reads TGTGCCAGCAGCCAATCTAACTACGAGCAGTACTTC. It translates to CASSQSNYEQYF.

This clonotype has at least ten counts. The chain links TRBV3-1 to TRBJ2-3, with 10 bases that match TRBD2. The CDR3 consists of 16 residues. V dropped 0 bases and J dropped 4; count of bases not matched to a gene: 4. Germline V lookup: CDR1 LGHDT, CDR2 YNNKEL (reference sequence). CDR3 protein: CASSQDIAGGADTQYF. CDR3 coding DNA: TGTGCCAGCAGCCAAGATATAGCGGGAGGTGCAGATACGCAGTATTTT.

This clonotype was observed many times. V gene TRBV29-1 combines with J gene TRBJ2-5, with a tentative D call TRBD1 (6 bases). The CDR3 spans 12 residues. The V end lost 4 bases, the J end lost 5 bases, and 11 bases lay between the germline ends. The germline V gene has CDR1 SQVTM and CDR2 ANQGSEA. Written as DNA, the CDR3 is TGCAGCGTTGGCAGGGGCACGGAGACCCAGTACTTC. Translated, it gives CSVGRGTETQYF. Together with reference TRBV29-1 and TRBJ2-5, the CDR3 gives the full variable domain: SAVISQKPSRDICQRGTSLTIQCQVDSQVTMMFWYRQQPGQSLTLIATANQGSEATYESGFVIDKFPISRPNLTFSTLTVSNMSPEDSSIYLCSVGRGTETQYFGPGTRLLVL.

There are many counts of this clonotype. CDR3 bases: TGTGCCATCAGTGAGTCGCGTAGAGGCCGACGGGAGACCCAGTACTTC. It yields the protein CAISESRRGRRETQYF. This chain joins TRBV10-3 and TRBJ2-5; D is uncertain. Germline V CDR1 and CDR2: ENHRY, SYGVKD. The CDR3 sequence is 16 residues long. V shed 0 bases and J shed 5 bases, with 16 bases lying between them.

This clonotype was seen a handful of times. The chain carries TRBV4-1 and TRBJ2-5; a weak D match, TRBD2 (6 bases). The CDR3 sequence is 15 residues long. Germline CDR1 reads MGHRA; CDR2 reads YSYEKL. Trimming shortened V by 0 bases and J by 1 base, and 9 bases separated the two germline ends. The CDR3 sequence: CASSQEAGTQETQYF. CDR3 bases: TGCGCCAGCAGCCAAGAGGCGGGAACCCAAGAGACCCAGTACTTC.

Points on this clonotype: With a much larger clone just one base away, this may be a read error. The chain joins TRBV5-1 to TRBJ2-1; 12 bases agree with TRBD2. The J call may be mistaken, given a closer DNA end match to TRBJ2-7. The CDR3 runs to 15 residues. CDR1 is SGHRS, CDR2 YFSETQ, per germline. The CDR3, as DNA: TGCGCCAGCAGGCTACTAGCGGGAGGCAGCTACGAGCAGTACTTC. This encodes CASRLLAGGSYEQYF.

This clonotype occurred many times. This sequence joins TRBV11-2 and TRBJ2-7; D remains unclear. Trimming stripped 1 base from V and 6 bases from J, with 10 bases between. Per the germline V gene, CDR1 is SGHAT and CDR2 is FQNNGV. This CDR3 is 13 amino acids long. The CDR3 sequence: CASSLAASSEQYF. The CDR3, as DNA: TGTGCCAGCAGCTTAGCTGCTTCGTCCGAGCAGTACTTC.

As concerns this clonotype: With a much larger clone just one base away, this may be a read error. The chain combines TRBV5-1 with TRBJ2-1; D is perhaps TRBD2 (5 bases). CDR1 and CDR2 (germline): SGHRS, YFSETQ. The CDR3 length is 14 residues. The CDR3 bases are TGTGCCAGCAGCTCCCGGGGAGATTACATTGAGCAGTTCTTC. As protein: CASSSRGDYIEQFF.

This chain links TRBV5-5 with TRBJ1-2, with unresolved D. CDR3 length: 16 amino acids. Trimming removed 0 bases at V and 4 bases at J, with 16 bases between. CDR1 SGHKS and CDR2 YYEKEE come from the germline V gene (reference sequence). The CDR3, as DNA: TGTGCCAGCAGCTTGGCGCCATTTACAGAGCCCTATGGCTACACCTTC. Translating gives CASSLAPFTEPYGYTF.

This clonotype appeared many times. The rearrangement links TRBV7-8 to TRBJ2-1; 14 bases line up with TRBD2. The CDR3 spans 16 residues. J was trimmed by 7 bases and V by 3 bases; bases with no gene match: 5. The germline CDR1 and CDR2 sequences are SGHVS and FQNEAQ. The CDR3 sequence: CASSFGGTSGSNEQFF. The CDR3 DNA is TGTGCCAGCAGCTTTGGCGGGACTAGCGGGAGTAATGAGCAGTTCTTC.

Concerning this clonotype itself: One junction end disagrees with the germline gene, perhaps due to a read error. Here the CDR3 DNA reads TGTGCCAGCAGTCACTCGCTAGCGGGACAAGAGACCCAGTACTTC. It yields the protein CASSHSLAGQETQYF. The chain combines TRBV6-5 with TRBJ2-5; TRBD2 matches 9 bases. The CDR3 is 15 residues long. Germline loops: CDR1 MNHEY, CDR2 SVGAGI.

V gene TRBV7-2 combines with J gene TRBJ1-3; D not resolved. This CDR3 is built from 15 residues. The ends were cut back, 2 bases at V and 2 bases at J, with 10 bases in the middle. CDR1 SGHTA and CDR2 FQGNSA come from the germline V gene. The CDR3 DNA reads as TGTGCCAGCAGCTTACTTGGTTTTGCTGGAAACACCATATATTTT. Residues: CASSLLGFAGNTIYF. The full variable domain, its missing parts supplied by reference TRBV7-2 and TRBJ1-3, is GAGVSQSPSNKVTEKGKDVELRCDPISGHTALYWYRQSLGQGLEFLIYFQGNSAPDKSGLPSDRFSAERTGGSVSTLTIQRTQQEDSAVYLCASSLLGFAGNTIYFGEGSWLTVV.

This clonotype occurred many times. The genes are TRBV2 and TRBJ2-1, with a possible D match to TRBD2 (6 bases). This CDR3 is built from 16 residues. Deletions cut 6 bases from V and 0 bases from J, with 15 bases between. Germline CDR1 SNHLY, CDR2 FYNNEI. The CDR3 DNA is TGTGCCAGCAGACCCCTTTGGGGGGTCTCCTACAATGAGCAGTTCTTC. Its translation is CASRPLWGVSYNEQFF.

This clonotype occurred many times. This chain links TRBV20-1 with TRBJ1-3; D perhaps matches TRBD1 (5 bases). Trimming removed 5 bases at V and 1 base at J, with 15 bases between. The CDR3 runs to 15 residues. Germline V gene data show CDR1 as DFQATT and CDR2 as SNEGSKA (reference sequence). CDR3 sequence: CSAAPGTSSGNTIYF. The DNA of the CDR3 is TGCAGTGCTGCTCCCGGGACCTCTTCTGGAAACACCATATATTTT.

Many counts were recorded for this clonotype. The gene calls are TRBV5-5 and TRBJ2-5; TRBD1 might be the D (6 bases). The germline CDR1 and CDR2 sequences are SGHKS and YYEKEE (reference sequence). V lost 1 base and J lost 1, with 17 bases in between. This CDR3 contains 17 residues. The CDR3 nucleotides read TGTGCCAGCAGCTTGATCCAGGGACAAGGGGGCCAAGAGACCCAGTACTTC. Its protein product is CASSLIQGQGGQETQYF.

In this sample, this clonotype turned up many times. The CDR3 DNA reads as TGTGCCATCAGTGTGGGACAGGGGTCGGCTAACTATGGCTACACCTTC. As protein: CAISVGQGSANYGYTF. This sequence joins TRBV10-3 and TRBJ1-2; 10 bases match TRBD1. Unmatched junction bases numbered 5, after V lost 4 bases and J lost 0 bases. CDR1 and CDR2 from the germline V gene are ENHRY and SYGVKD. The CDR3 loop spans 16 amino acids.

This clonotype was recorded a few times. V gene TRBV28 combines with J gene TRBJ2-7, with a tentative D call TRBD2 (7 bases). Germline CDR1 reads MDHEN; CDR2 reads SYDVKM. The CDR3 covers 17 residues. V lost 1 base and J 5 bases, leaving 21 bases between the germline ends. CDR3 amino acids: CASSLFAEGGARNEQYF. DNA for the CDR3: TGTGCCAGCAGTTTATTCGCTGAGGGGGGGGCGCGCAACGAGCAGTACTTC. The full variable domain, with the rest looked up from reference TRBV28 and TRBJ2-7, is DVKVTQSSRYLVKRTGEKVFLECVQDMDHENMFWYRQDPGLGLRLIYFSYDVKMKEKGDIPEGYSVSREKKERFSLILESASTNQTSMYLCASSLFAEGGARNEQYFGPGTRLTVT.

Only a few counts were recorded for this clonotype. The V and J genes are TRBV5-1 and TRBJ2-7; D might be TRBD1 or TRBD2, each matching 6 bases. This CDR3 has 16 amino acids. V shed 8 bases and J shed 2 bases, with 23 bases lying between them. Germline-derived CDR1 and CDR2 are SGHRS and YFSETQ. In nucleotides, the CDR3 is TGCGCCAGTTCTCCCCCCGGGGGCCAGGCTACCTACGAGCAGTACTTC. Its translation is CASSPPGGQATYEQYF.